Listed below are T cell receptor beta chains from one sample, sequenced in a study of T cells in localized non-small cell lung cancer. Measured with immunoSEQ multiplex PCR; TCRdb has only the in-frame clones, and not every one. Here the sample spans over a thousand clones, roughly 35% being singletons. The starting material was lung tumor tissue, obtained before any cancer treatment. Receptors originate from a male donor older than 55 with stage II squamous cell lung carcinoma. The CDR3 runs from the conserved cysteine through the conserved F or W. The D gene is left open where the match is weak. Clone size appears in some rows only: once, few, many, or a class for an expanded clone.

DNA: TGTGCCAGCAGGACTTTTACCGGGACTAGCGGGAACAATGAGCAGTTCTTC; CDR3: CASRTFTGTSGNNEQFF; D: TRBD2; size: -; J: TRBJ2-1; V: TRBV6-8
DNA: TGCGCCAGCAGTCAAAGGGGGAGAAGCAATCAGCCCCAGCATTTT; CDR3: CASSQRGRSNQPQHF; D: -; size: -; J: TRBJ1-5; V: TRBV23-1
DNA: TGTGCCAGCAGCTTTCGGGGGACCCAGGAGACCCAGTACTTC; CDR3: CASSFRGTQETQYF; D: -; size: few; J: TRBJ2-5; V: TRBV11-3
DNA: TGTGCCAGCAGCTTAAACGGACTAGCGGGCACCGGGGAGCTGTTTTTT; CDR3: CASSLNGLAGTGELFF; D: TRBD2; size: large; J: TRBJ2-2; V: TRBV11-3
DNA: TGTGCCAGCGGGCGGACAGTCAACTCTGGGGCCAACGTCCTGACTTTC; CDR3: CASGRTVNSGANVLTF; D: -; size: -; J: TRBJ2-6; V: TRBV11-3
DNA: TGTGCCAGCAGTGAGGCGAGGAACACTGAAGCTTTCTTT; CDR3: CASSEARNTEAFF; D: -; size: few; J: TRBJ1-1; V: TRBV2
DNA: TGCGCCAGCAGCCTTAGCGGGAGTAGCGCAGATACGCAGTATTTT; CDR3: CASSLSGSSADTQYF; D: TRBD2; size: few; J: TRBJ2-3; V: TRBV4-1
DNA: TGTGCCACCACGGTTGGGGTCCGGACCAACACTGAAGCTTTCTTT; CDR3: CATTVGVRTNTEAFF; D: -; size: -; J: TRBJ1-1; V: TRBV6-8
DNA: TGTGCCAGTAGTATAGATCTTTGGAGGGGGCGCGCCGGGGAGCTGTTTTTT; CDR3: CASSIDLWRGRAGELFF; D: -; size: -; J: TRBJ2-2; V: TRBV19
DNA: TGTGCCAGTACCGCACAGGGGATCGGGGAGACCCAGTACTTC; CDR3: CASTAQGIGETQYF; D: TRBD1; size: -; J: TRBJ2-5; V: TRBV19
DNA: TGTGCCAGCTCACGGCTGGACGGGACTAGCGGGGACGAGCAGTACTTC; CDR3: CASSRLDGTSGDEQYF; D: TRBD2; size: -; J: TRBJ2-7; V: TRBV18
DNA: TGTGCCAGTAGTCTCGGACAGACGAACACCGGGGAGCTGTTTTTT; CDR3: CASSLGQTNTGELFF; D: -; size: -; J: TRBJ2-2; V: TRBV19
DNA: TGTGCCAGCAGTTTTCCGGGGCAGGGTAGTGAAAAACTGTTTTTT; CDR3: CASSFPGQGSEKLFF; D: -; size: -; J: TRBJ1-4; V: TRBV28
DNA: TGTGCCTGGAGTCAAACTAGGGGGACCGGGGAGCTGTTTTTT; CDR3: CAWSQTRGTGELFF; D: -; size: -; J: TRBJ2-2; V: TRBV30
DNA: TGTGCCAGCAGTTACCTGCCCGGGGACAGCTCCTACGAGCAGTACTTC; CDR3: CASSYLPGDSSYEQYF; D: TRBD1; size: -; J: TRBJ2-7; V: TRBV6-8
DNA: TGTGCCAGCAGCCAAGGAGGAGCGGGACAAGAGACCCAGTACTTC; CDR3: CASSQGGAGQETQYF; D: TRBD2; size: few; J: TRBJ2-5; V: TRBV7-6
DNA: TGTGCCAGCGGAGAACAGGCGAACACCGGGGAGCTGTTTTTT; CDR3: CASGEQANTGELFF; D: -; size: -; J: TRBJ2-2; V: TRBV6-8
DNA: TGTGCCAGCAGTGAAGCGGGAACTAGCGACAATGAGCAGTTCTTC; CDR3: CASSEAGTSDNEQFF; D: TRBD2; size: -; J: TRBJ2-1; V: TRBV2
DNA: TGTGCCAGTAGTAGGACTCTCTCTGGAAACACCATATATTTT; CDR3: CASSRTLSGNTIYF; D: -; size: once; J: TRBJ1-3; V: TRBV19
DNA: TGTGCCAGTAGCAACCCAGGGGAAGTTATTCAGCCCCAGCATTTT; CDR3: CASSNPGEVIQPQHF; D: -; size: -; J: TRBJ1-5; V: TRBV19
DNA: TGTGCCAGCAGCCCCCGAATAGTGTCTAGCGGGGGACCCCGTCACGAGCAGTACTTC; CDR3: CASSPRIVSSGGPRHEQYF; D: TRBD2; size: few; J: TRBJ2-7; V: TRBV11-3
DNA: TGTGCCAGTACTGAGAGGTATAACACTGAAGCTTTCTTT; CDR3: CASTERYNTEAFF; D: -; size: -; J: TRBJ1-1; V: TRBV19
DNA: TGTGCCAGCAGTTTACCCCAGGAGGAGCAGTACTTC; CDR3: CASSLPQEEQYF; D: -; size: -; J: TRBJ2-7; V: TRBV28
DNA: TGTGCCAGCAGCTTAAGGGCGGGCTCCTACAATGAGCAGTTCTTC; CDR3: CASSLRAGSYNEQFF; D: -; size: few; J: TRBJ2-1; V: TRBV11-3
DNA: TGTGCCAGCACCTCTAGAGCTAGCGGGGACTACGAGCAGTACTTC; CDR3: CASTSRASGDYEQYF; D: TRBD2; size: -; J: TRBJ2-7; V: TRBV9